These T cell receptor beta chains were read from a single sample in a study of shared clonotypes between healthy human individuals. TCRdb's copy holds only in-frame clones and misses some; the assay was immunoSEQ multiplex PCR. Of approximately 2.3 million clones listed, approximately 93% are singletons. What was sequenced was naive CD4+ T cells from PBMCs. The receptors here all came from a man aged 18 to 35 in good health. Some clones in this sample may be carry-over from other donors' samples. CDR3s include the opening cysteine and the closing phenylalanine or tryptophan. Fields, in order: V gene, D gene, clone size, J gene, CDR3 protein, CDR3 DNA. A D gene is named only where the DNA matches it firmly. Clone size appears in some rows only: once, few, many, or a class for an expanded clone.

TRBV18	TRBD1	-	TRBJ2-3	CASSPGTGEDTQYF	TGTGCCAGCTCACCTGGGACAGGGGAAGATACGCAGTATTTT
TRBV7-9	TRBD1	once	TRBJ1-2	CASSPGTGDYGYTF	TGTGCCAGCAGCCCCGGGACAGGGGACTATGGCTACACCTTC
TRBV7-2	TRBD1	few	TRBJ1-4	CASSPQGAINEKLFF	TGTGCCAGCAGCCCCCAGGGGGCCATTAATGAAAAACTGTTTTTT
TRBV27	TRBD2	-	TRBJ2-2	CASRLGLAGGPGTGELFF	TGTGCCAGCAGGCTTGGACTAGCGGGAGGGCCTGGCACCGGGGAGCTGTTTTTT
TRBV13	TRBD2	-	TRBJ2-3	CASSSMSGSADTQYF	TGTGCCAGCAGCTCAATGAGCGGGAGTGCAGATACGCAGTATTTT
TRBV28	-	-	TRBJ1-5	CASSITGAYQPQHF	TGTGCCAGCAGTATCACCGGGGCCTATCAGCCCCAGCATTTT
TRBV5-1	-	few	TRBJ2-5	CASSLTDQETQYF	TGCGCCAGCAGCTTGACAGATCAAGAGACCCAGTACTTC
TRBV15	TRBD1	-	TRBJ1-4	CATSSSWQGGNEKLFF	TGTGCCACCAGCAGCAGTTGGCAGGGGGGTAATGAAAAACTGTTTTTT
TRBV6-5	-	-	TRBJ1-2	CASSYSDGGYGYTF	TGTGCCAGCAGTTACTCGGACGGGGGCTATGGCTACACCTTC
TRBV25-1	-	-	TRBJ2-7	CASTGQGPYEQYF	TGTGCCAGCACCGGCCAGGGGCCTTACGAGCAGTACTTC
TRBV29-1	-	-	TRBJ2-3	CSVEVGKRDTQYF	TGCAGCGTTGAGGTAGGGAAAAGAGATACGCAGTATTTT
TRBV4-2	TRBD2	-	TRBJ2-1	CASSQRGLAGEEEQFF	TGTGCCAGCAGCCAACGAGGACTAGCGGGAGAGGAGGAGCAGTTCTTC
TRBV7-2	-	-	TRBJ2-5	CASSRAGSQETQYF	TGTGCCAGCAGCCGGGCCGGATCCCAAGAGACCCAGTACTTC